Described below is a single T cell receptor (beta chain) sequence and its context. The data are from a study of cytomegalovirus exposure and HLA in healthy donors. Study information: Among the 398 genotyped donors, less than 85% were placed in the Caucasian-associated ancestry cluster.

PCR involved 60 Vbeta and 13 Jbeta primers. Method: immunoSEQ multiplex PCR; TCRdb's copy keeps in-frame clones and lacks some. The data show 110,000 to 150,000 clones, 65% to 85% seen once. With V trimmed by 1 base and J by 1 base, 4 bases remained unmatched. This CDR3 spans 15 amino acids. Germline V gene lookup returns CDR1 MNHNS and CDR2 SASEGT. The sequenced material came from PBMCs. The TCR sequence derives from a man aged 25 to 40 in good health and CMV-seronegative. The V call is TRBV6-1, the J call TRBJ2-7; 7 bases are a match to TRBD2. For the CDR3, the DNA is TGTGCCAGCAGTGAAGGGGGGGGGAAGTCCTACGAGCAGTACTTC. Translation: CASSEGGGKSYEQYF.